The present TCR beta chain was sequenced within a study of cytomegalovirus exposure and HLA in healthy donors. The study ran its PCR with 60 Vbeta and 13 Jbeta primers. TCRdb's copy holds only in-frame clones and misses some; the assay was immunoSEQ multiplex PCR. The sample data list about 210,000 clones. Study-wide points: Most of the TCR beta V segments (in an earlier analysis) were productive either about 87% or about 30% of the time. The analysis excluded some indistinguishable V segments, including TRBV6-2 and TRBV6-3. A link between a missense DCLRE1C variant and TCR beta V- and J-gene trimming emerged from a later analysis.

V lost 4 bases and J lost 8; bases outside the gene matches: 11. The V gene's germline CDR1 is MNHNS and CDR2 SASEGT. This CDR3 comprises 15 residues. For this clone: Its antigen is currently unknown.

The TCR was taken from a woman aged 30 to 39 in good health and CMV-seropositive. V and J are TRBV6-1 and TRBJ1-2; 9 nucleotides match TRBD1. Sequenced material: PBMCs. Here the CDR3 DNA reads TGTGCCAGCAGTGCTTACCTACAGGGGGCGCGGGGCTACACCTTC. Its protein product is CASSAYLQGARGYTF.